Included here is one T cell receptor (beta chain) sequence, with context. Its antigen is not identified. Profiled with immunoSEQ multiplex PCR; TCRdb holds only in-frame clones, not every one. The sample contains roughly 34,000 clones, roughly 80% of which appear only once. These data belong to a study of a mutant IDH1 vaccine in newly diagnosed glioma. In the study overall: Males made up about 60% and females approximately 40% of treated patients, whose mean age was 40.4 years.

Time point indicated: week 5, during vaccination. Each dose delivered 300 ug of mutant IDH1 20-mer peptide subcutaneously with imiquimod. V shed 5 bases, J shed 0 bases, and the junction held 6 bases outside the gene matches. The CDR3 contains 16 residues. Per germline, CDR1 SGHTA and CDR2 FQGNSA. This clonotype was sampled from a man between 50 and 59 years old with glioma. This material consisted of PBMCs, taken from a glioma patient whose treatment included an IDH1 peptide vaccine. The V call is TRBV7-2, the J call TRBJ1-1; 10 bases map to TRBD1. CDR3 sequence (DNA): TGTGCCAGCAGCCCCCGACAGGGGGCCATGAACACTGAAGCTTTCTTT. Translation gives CASSPRQGAMNTEAFF.